The clone carrying this TCR beta chain was recorded at least ten times. Its cognate antigen is unknown. Two oligonucleotides, mixed equimolar, formed the beta constant-region primer covering TRBC1 and TRBC2. The ligated cDNA underwent four PCR rounds using SP2 and nested alpha and beta constant-region primers. An oligonucleotide with the SP2 primer and a 12-nucleotide UMI was ligated to the cDNA 3' end. TCRdb redid the calling of the UMI-ligation and nested PCR reads with MiXCR, one entry per CDR3 protein. The data contain about 90,000 distinct CDR3 sequences, roughly 10% of them singletons. The data derive from a study of naive and memory T cell subsets. Study outcomes and limitations: Especially in CD8 cells, naive repertoires contained a few larger clonotypes, possibly CD45RA-re-expressing memory cells.

Losses at the gene ends were 1 base for V and 5 bases for J; bases not matched to a gene: 7. This CDR3 contains 15 residues. Germline V CDR1 and CDR2: LNHDA, SQIVND (reference sequence). The sequenced material came from naive CD4+ T cells from blood. The J gene is TRBJ2-7, the V gene TRBV19; 8 bases fit TRBD1. The sequence derives from a human donor in good health. CDR3 nucleotide sequence: TGTGCCAGTAGTATAGTCACAGGGGGAATGAACGAGCAGTACTTC. It yields the protein CASSIVTGGMNEQYF. The full variable domain, rest sourced from reference TRBV19 and TRBJ2-7, is DGGITQSPKYLFRKEGQNVTLSCEQNLNHDAMYWYRQDPGQGLRLIYYSQIVNDFQKGDIAEGYSVSREKKESFPLTVTSAQKNPTAFYLCASSIVTGGMNEQYFGPGTRLTVT.